These 23 T cell receptor beta chains originate from one sample sequenced in a study of cytomegalovirus exposure and HLA in healthy donors. Data came from immunoSEQ multiplex PCR; TCRdb stores just in-frame clones and leaves some out. The sample lists hundreds of thousands of clones, 70% to 90% occurring once. Sequencing input: PBMCs. The receptors originated from a woman between 18 and 29 years old in good health and CMV-seronegative.

The J gene is TRBJ2-1, the V gene TRBV4-2; tentative D call: TRBD2 (6 bases). The CDR3 is 16 residues long. V was pared by 0 bases and J by 6 bases, with 15 bases between. Germline V gene lookup returns CDR1 LGHNA and CDR2 YNFKEQ. The CDR3: CASSQDLGTSSNEQFF. In DNA, the CDR3 is TGTGCCAGCAGCCAAGATTTGGGAACTAGCTCCAATGAGCAGTTCTTC.

The chain carries TRBV7-2 and TRBJ1-2; D might be TRBD1 (5 bases). The CDR3 totals 15 residues. Germline lookup yields CDR1 SGHTA and CDR2 FQGNSA. The germline V and J ends were trimmed by 1 base and 8 bases, with 17 bases remaining between them. CDR3 region: CASSLGSWAGRGYTF. The CDR3 nucleotides read TGTGCCAGCAGCTTAGGCAGCTGGGCAGGGAGGGGCTACACCTTC. The complete variable domain, with remaining parts taken from reference TRBV7-2 and TRBJ1-2, reads GAGVSQSPSNKVTEKGKDVELRCDPISGHTALYWYRQSLGQGLEFLIYFQGNSAPDKSGLPSDRFSAERTGGSVSTLTIQRTQQEDSAVYLCASSLGSWAGRGYTFGSGTRLTVV.

The chain links TRBV4-1 to TRBJ2-7; D unresolved. The germline V gene encodes CDR1 MGHRA and CDR2 YSYEKL. The CDR3 runs 14 residues. Deletions cut 1 base from V and 6 bases from J, with 13 bases between. The DNA for the CDR3 is TGCGCCAGCAGCCAAGGCAGTACCCGGTTCGAGCAGTACTTC. Translating it yields CASSQGSTRFEQYF.

The chain is built from TRBV9 and TRBJ1-4; D unclear. CDR3 length equals 15 residues. The V end lost 4 bases, the J end lost 7 bases, and 17 bases lay between the germline ends. Germline CDR1 SGDLS, CDR2 YYNGEE. The CDR3 DNA is TGTGCCAGCAGCTCGGGTAGCCACGCCCTTGAAAAACTGTTTTTT. It yields the protein CASSSGSHALEKLFF.

This chain links TRBV28 with TRBJ2-5; 9 positions agree with TRBD1. Per the germline V gene, CDR1 is MDHEN and CDR2 is SYDVKM. J was trimmed by 5 bases and V by 2 bases; bases with no gene match: 12. The CDR3 contains 17 residues. In DNA, the CDR3 is TGTGCCAGCAGTTTAGGTTGGTGGGACAGGGAGGGGGAGACCCAGTACTTC. It yields the protein CASSLGWWDREGETQYF.

This rearrangement joins TRBV10-1 to TRBJ2-7, with D possibly being TRBD2 (5 bases). Per the germline V gene, CDR1 is WNHNN and CDR2 is SYGVQD (reference sequence). Trimming left V 5 bases short and J 5 bases short, with 13 bases between. The CDR3 sequence is 13 residues long. In DNA, the CDR3 is TGCGCCAGCAGTCCAGAGGGCCGGGACGAGCAGTACTTC. It codes for CASSPEGRDEQYF.

V is TRBV28 and J is TRBJ1-1; 9 positions agree with TRBD1. V gave up 3 bases and J gave up 3 bases; unmatched junction bases: 5. Germline assignment: CDR1 MDHEN and CDR2 SYDVKM. This CDR3 is 15 amino acids long. Here the CDR3 reads CASSFETGGYTEAFF. CDR3 coding DNA: TGTGCCAGCAGTTTTGAGACAGGGGGGTACACTGAAGCTTTCTTT.

The chain carries TRBV19 and TRBJ1-2, with TRBD1 as a possible D gene (6 bases). The CDR3 length is 17 residues. CDR1 and CDR2 (germline): LNHDA, SQIVND (reference sequence). V was cut by 6 bases and J by 1 base, with 21 bases left in between. CDR3 bases: TGTGCCAGTAGGCCGGGGGCCACCCCTCCAAATAACTATGGCTACACCTTC. It yields the protein CASRPGATPPNNYGYTF.

This chain joins TRBV28 and TRBJ1-1; 9 bases are a match to TRBD1. With 5 bases clipped from V and 0 bases from J, the junction kept 10 bases outside the gene matches. Germline CDR1 is MDHEN and CDR2 is SYDVKM. The CDR3 is 17 residues long. CDR3: CASSPRTGVAMNTEAFF. The CDR3 nucleotides are TGTGCCAGCAGTCCCCGGACAGGGGTTGCAATGAACACTGAAGCTTTCTTT.

The sample holds one count of this clone. The chain joins TRBV9 to TRBJ1-5; D remains ambiguous. CDR3 size: 14 residues. Trimming cost V 0 bases and J 6 bases, with 10 bases left between them. Germline V gives CDR1 SGDLS, CDR2 YYNGEE. The CDR3 DNA is TGTGCCAGCAGCGTAGCGGGGTCGGGTCAGCCCCAGCATTTT. It encodes CASSVAGSGQPQHF.

The CDR3 DNA is TGTGCCAGCAGCAGGGTACTTAAAACCGGGACCTTCAATGAGCAGTTCTTC. Translating gives CASSRVLKTGTFNEQFF. The V call is TRBV27, the J call TRBJ2-1; D is perhaps TRBD1 or TRBD2 (5 bases each). Germline CDR1 is MNHEY and CDR2 is SMNVEV (reference sequence). Deletions cut 6 bases from V and 6 bases from J, with 24 bases between. This CDR3 has 17 residues.

This chain uses TRBV30 with TRBJ2-6; 7 bases fit TRBD1. Per the germline V gene, CDR1 is GTSNPN and CDR2 is SVGIG (reference sequence). The J segment lost 0 bases and the V segment lost 3 bases, leaving 8 bases of the junction unmatched. This CDR3 region has 17 residues. The CDR3 nucleotides read TGTGCCTGGAGGAGGGGGACAGCCTCCTCTGGGGCCAACGTCCTGACTTTC. As protein: CAWRRGTASSGANVLTF.

The chain employs TRBV27 and TRBJ2-3, with D maybe TRBD2 (6 bases). The germline V gene has CDR1 MNHEY and CDR2 SMNVEV (reference sequence). V was trimmed by 3 bases and J by 4 bases, leaving 14 bases between them. CDR3 size: 15 residues. CDR3 in DNA: TGTGCCAGCAGTTTTAGTGGGAGGATCCCAGATACGCAGTATTTT. Protein product: CASSFSGRIPDTQYF.

This rearrangement joins TRBV5-8 to TRBJ1-2, with D possibly matching TRBD1 (5 bases). The CDR3 runs 15 residues. Germline loops: CDR1 SGHTS, CDR2 YDEGEE. V lost 5 bases to trimming and J lost 3 bases, with 17 bases between them. CDR3 bases: TGTGCCAGCAGGCTCGTTCGGGGGGTGGACTATGGCTACACCTTC. This translates into CASRLVRGVDYGYTF.

A single count supports this clone. The J gene is TRBJ2-7, the V gene TRBV7-9; D could derive from TRBD1 or TRBD2 (6 bases each). CDR1 is SEHNR and CDR2 is FQNEAQ in the germline V gene (reference sequence). The CDR3 totals 15 residues. The germline V and J ends were trimmed by 4 bases and 0 bases, with 13 bases remaining between them. CDR3 residues: CASSSVQGGSYEQYF. The CDR3 bases are TGTGCCAGCAGCTCGGTACAGGGAGGCTCCTACGAGCAGTACTTC.

This rearrangement joins TRBV28 to TRBJ2-7; 9 positions match TRBD1. This CDR3 has 14 residues. The germline V gene encodes CDR1 MDHEN and CDR2 SYDVKM. V shed 1 base, J shed 5 bases, and the junction held 3 bases outside the gene matches. In DNA, the CDR3 is TGTGCCAGCAGTTTATTGACAGGGGGGAACGAGCAGTACTTC. It encodes CASSLLTGGNEQYF.

J is TRBJ2-5 and V is TRBV5-5, with a tentative D call TRBD2 (6 bases). Trimming left V 1 base short and J 2 bases short, with 9 bases between. Germline V CDR1 and CDR2: SGHKS, YYEKEE (reference sequence). CDR3 length equals 14 residues. The CDR3 loop is CASSLPGRQETQYF. The CDR3 DNA is TGTGCCAGCAGCTTGCCAGGGAGGCAAGAGACCCAGTACTTC.

The rearrangement links TRBV18 to TRBJ1-2; D might be TRBD1 (5 bases). Per the germline V gene, CDR1 is KGHSH and CDR2 is LQKENI. The V gene lost 3 bases and the J gene lost 5 bases, with 13 bases spanning the gap. The CDR3 length is 14 residues. CDR3 in amino acids: CASSPLTEEYGYTF. CDR3 nucleotides: TGTGCCAGCTCACCGTTGACAGAAGAGTATGGCTACACCTTC.

This sequence joins TRBV30 and TRBJ2-1; no reliable D call. This CDR3 is built from 15 residues. Germline assignment: CDR1 GTSNPN and CDR2 SVGIG (reference sequence). With 5 bases removed from V and 4 bases from J, the gap between germline ends came to 18 bases. CDR3 DNA sequence: TGTGCCTGGGAATTCAAAGGCCGGGCTTACAATGAGCAGTTCTTC. Protein sequence: CAWEFKGRAYNEQFF.

A single count supports this clone. The J gene is TRBJ1-1, the V gene TRBV9; D might be TRBD1 (6 bases). The CDR3 contains 14 residues. V dropped 0 bases and J dropped 5 bases, with 11 bases sitting between them. Germline V lookup: CDR1 SGDLS, CDR2 YYNGEE. CDR3 in DNA: TGTGCCAGCAGCGTAGTGGACAGTGGAACTGAAGCTTTCTTT. Protein: CASSVVDSGTEAFF.

The rearrangement uses TRBV15 and TRBJ2-2; possibly TRBD1 for D (5 bases). The germline gives CDR1 LNHNV, CDR2 YYDKDF (reference sequence). The CDR3 is 13 residues long. The V end lost 9 bases, the J end lost 5 bases, and 13 bases lay between the germline ends. The chain's CDR3 is CATEGARTGELFF. The CDR3 DNA follows: TGTGCCACAGAAGGGGCGCGGACCGGGGAGCTGTTTTTT. The whole variable domain, filled in from reference TRBV15 and TRBJ2-2, reads DAMVIQNPRYQVTQFGKPVTLSCSQTLNHNVMYWYQQKSSQAPKLLFHYYDKDFNNEADTPDNFQSRRPNTSFCFLDIRSPGLGDTAMYLCATEGARTGELFFGEGSRLTVL.

This sequence joins TRBV30 and TRBJ1-2, with a weak D call TRBD1 (5 bases). Trimming shortened V by 3 bases and J by 1 base, and 9 bases separated the two germline ends. This CDR3 has 13 residues. Looked up from germline, CDR1 is GTSNPN and CDR2 is SVGIG (reference sequence). The CDR3 DNA is TGTGCCTGGAGCCGGGGGGGTAACTATGGCTACACCTTC. This translates into CAWSRGGNYGYTF.

The chain couples TRBV4-1 to TRBJ1-2; weak D call: TRBD1 (6 bases). V lost 4 bases and J 4 bases, leaving 19 bases between the germline ends. Germline assignment: CDR1 MGHRA and CDR2 YSYEKL. The CDR3 has 16 residues. CDR3 region: CASSRDKGNNPYGYTF. The CDR3 region has the DNA TGCGCCAGCAGCCGGGACAAGGGGAACAACCCCTATGGCTACACCTTC.